The 28 T cell receptor beta chains presented below share a single source sample, sequenced in a study of a mutant IDH1 vaccine in newly diagnosed glioma. Documented time point: week 23, last vaccination. A single vaccine dose contained 300 ug of mutant IDH1 20-mer peptide, and topical imiquimod was used with it. Sequenced by immunoSEQ multiplex PCR; TCRdb stores in-frame clones only, minus some. The sample holds around 55,000 clones, over 70% seen once. These receptors are not linked to any known antigen. The starting material was PBMCs, obtained from a glioma patient whose treatment included an IDH1 peptide vaccine. These receptors all stem from a middle-aged man with glioma.

As to this clone: This same CDR3 is encoded by further DNA sequences in the sample. The chain combines TRBV27 with TRBJ2-7; 8 bases map to TRBD2. Germline CDR1 MNHEY, CDR2 SMNVEV (reference sequence). The ends lost 2 bases at V and 4 bases at J; junction bases unmatched: 4. This CDR3 is 14 amino acids long. The CDR3 DNA follows: TGTGCCAGCAGTTTAGCGGGGGGCGGATACGAGCAGTACTTC. Amino acids: CASSLAGGGYEQYF.

This clone has just one count. The rearrangement uses TRBV7-2 and TRBJ2-1; 9 positions match TRBD1. CDR1 and CDR2 from the germline V gene are SGHTA and FQGNSA. With V trimmed by 5 bases and J by 8 bases, 13 bases remained unmatched. The CDR3 is made up of 16 amino acids. CDR3 region: CASSMLTGTGYDEQFF. The DNA for the CDR3 is TGTGCCAGCAGCATGCTAACCGGGACAGGGTATGATGAGCAGTTCTTC.

The chain employs TRBV6-6 and TRBJ2-7, with D possibly being TRBD1 or TRBD2 (6 bases each). Per germline, CDR1 MNHNY and CDR2 SVGAGI (reference sequence). V lost 4 bases, J lost 4 bases, and 14 bases lay in between. The CDR3 totals 14 residues. The CDR3 coding sequence is TGTGCCAGCAGTTGGGGGCGGGGAGAGTACGAGCAGTACTTC. Amino acids: CASSWGRGEYEQYF.

This rearrangement joins TRBV19 to TRBJ1-1; tentatively, D is TRBD1 (5 bases). Trimming took 3 bases from V and 0 from J, leaving 20 bases between them. This CDR3 is built from 18 residues. Germline values: CDR1 LNHDA, CDR2 SQIVND (reference sequence). CDR3 sequence (DNA): TGTGCCAGTAGTATGGGCCCCCTGAGGGGTGGGTTGAACACTGAAGCTTTCTTT. Translating gives CASSMGPLRGGLNTEAFF.

V and J are TRBV2 and TRBJ2-3; a weak D match, TRBD1 (6 bases). The CDR3 has 13 residues. From germline, CDR1 is SNHLY and CDR2 FYNNEI. Trimming removed 8 bases from V and 1 base from J, with 10 bases in between. CDR3 loop: CASVTGGTDTQYF. The DNA for the CDR3 is TGTGCCAGCGTGACAGGAGGCACAGATACGCAGTATTTT.

This clone has a handful of counts. The chain couples TRBV27 to TRBJ2-2; D ambiguous. Germline V gene data show CDR1 as MNHEY and CDR2 as SMNVEV (reference sequence). Trimming cost V 5 bases and J 6 bases, with 13 bases left between them. The CDR3 is 14 residues long. CDR3 coding DNA: TGTGCCAGCAGTATCGCAGCAGGTTCCGGGGAGCTGTTTTTT. It translates to CASSIAAGSGELFF.

The V and J genes are TRBV6-1 and TRBJ2-7; TRBD1 matches 7 bases. The CDR3 sequence is 17 residues long. From germline, CDR1 is MNHNS and CDR2 SASEGT. V shed 4 bases and J 3 bases; nucleotides not matched to a gene: 15. The CDR3 region is CASSADRVRGALYEQYF. The CDR3 coding sequence is TGTGCCAGCAGTGCTGACAGGGTTAGGGGCGCCCTCTACGAGCAGTACTTC.

The chain uses TRBV5-1 and TRBJ2-7, with 7 bases matching TRBD2. The CDR3 runs 16 residues. CDR1 is SGHRS and CDR2 is YFSETQ in the germline V gene. J was trimmed by 7 bases and V by 4 bases; bases with no gene match: 17. For the CDR3, the DNA is TGCGCCAGCAGCGCCGCGGGCACTAGCGCTGGGGGGGAGCAGTACTTC. This encodes CASSAAGTSAGGEQYF.

The chain recombines TRBV2 with TRBJ1-4; D is uncertain. V lost 4 bases and J 4 bases, leaving 4 bases between the germline ends. Germline CDR1 and CDR2: SNHLY and FYNNEI. This CDR3 region has 12 residues. CDR3 nucleotides: TGTGCCAGCAGTGTCCTTAATGAAAAACTGTTTTTT. Amino acid sequence: CASSVLNEKLFF.

Comments on this clone: The sample carries other DNA sequences with the same CDR3. This rearrangement joins TRBV5-1 to TRBJ2-5; D is ambiguous. The germline V gene has CDR1 SGHRS and CDR2 YFSETQ. V shed 1 base and J shed 2 bases, with 0 bases lying between them. The CDR3 spans 11 residues. The CDR3 protein is CASSLQETQYF. DNA for the CDR3: TGCGCCAGCAGCTTGCAAGAGACCCAGTACTTC. The full variable domain, with the rest looked up from reference TRBV5-1 and TRBJ2-5, is KAGVTQTPRYLIKTRGQQVTLSCSPISGHRSVSWYQQTPGQGLQFLFEYFSETQRNKGNFPGRFSGRQFSNSRSEMNVSTLELGDSALYLCASSLQETQYFGPGTRLLVL.

The V gene is TRBV5-1, the J gene TRBJ2-2; D call uncertain. The V and J ends lost 4 bases and 4 bases respectively, with 8 bases between them. Germline assignment: CDR1 SGHRS and CDR2 YFSETQ. CDR3 size: 13 residues. DNA of the CDR3: TGCGCCAGCAGCCCTGGACGCACCGGGGAGCTGTTTTTT. Translation: CASSPGRTGELFF.

This chain joins TRBV5-1 and TRBJ2-5; 8 nucleotides line up with TRBD1. In germline, CDR1 is SGHRS, CDR2 YFSETQ. The V gene end was trimmed by 5 bases and the J gene end by 3 bases; junction bases not matched to a gene: 12. The CDR3 has 16 amino acids. As DNA, the CDR3 is TGCGCCAGCAGTGTGGCGCCCCAGGGGGCGGAAGAGACCCAGTACTTC. Protein sequence: CASSVAPQGAEETQYF.

This chain uses TRBV21-1 with TRBJ2-5. TRBV21-1 is an annotated pseudogene. This CDR3 spans 13 amino acids. The chain's CDR3 is CASSKGGEETQYF. In DNA, the CDR3 is TGTGCCAGCAGCAAAGGAGGGGAAGAGACCCAGTACTTC.

J is TRBJ1-3 and V is TRBV12-5; 9 bases agree with TRBD1. Germline CDR1 reads LGHNT; CDR2 reads FRNRAP. The CDR3 runs 13 residues. After removal of 9 bases from V and 4 bases from J, the junction contained 4 bases not matched to a gene. For the CDR3, the DNA is TGTGCTAGGAGAACAGGGGGCGGAAACACCATATATTTT. As protein: CARRTGGGNTIYF.

The chain couples TRBV6-5 to TRBJ1-1, with D perhaps matching TRBD1 (5 bases). This CDR3 region has 13 residues. Germline CDR1 MNHEY, CDR2 SVGAGI. Between the trimmed V and J ends, which lost 4 bases and 1 base, there was a span of 7 bases. The chain's CDR3 is CASSFGGNTEAFF. CDR3 in DNA: TGTGCCAGCAGTTTCGGGGGGAACACTGAAGCTTTCTTT.

This clone has a single count. The chain recombines TRBV7-2 with TRBJ2-1; TRBD2 agrees at 8 bases. Per the germline V gene, CDR1 is SGHTA and CDR2 is FQGNSA. The ends lost 5 bases at V and 7 bases at J; junction bases unmatched: 10. The CDR3 runs to 15 residues. The CDR3 nucleotides are TGTGCCAGCAGCCCTCCGGCGGGGGGACTAAATGAGCAGTTCTTC. Amino acids: CASSPPAGGLNEQFF. Supplemented by reference TRBV7-2 and TRBJ2-1, the full variable domain reads GAGVSQSPSNKVTEKGKDVELRCDPISGHTALYWYRQSLGQGLEFLIYFQGNSAPDKSGLPSDRFSAERTGGSVSTLTIQRTQQEDSAVYLCASSPPAGGLNEQFFGPGTRLTVL.

This chain connects TRBV6-5 to TRBJ1-4, with no clear D. CDR1 MNHEY and CDR2 SVGAGI come from the germline V gene. Trimming took off 6 bases at V and 7 bases at J, with 18 bases between the two ends. This CDR3 is built from 15 residues. The CDR3 nucleotides are TGTGCCAGCAGCTCTATTTTCGGGGAGGGTGAAAAACTGTTTTTT. Residues: CASSSIFGEGEKLFF.

As DNA, the CDR3 is TGCGCCAGCAGCTTGAAGGGACAGGGGAATTCACCCCTCCACTTT. Translation gives CASSLKGQGNSPLHF. V gene TRBV5-1 combines with J gene TRBJ1-6; the match to TRBD1 covers 10 bases. V dropped 1 base and J dropped 7; count of bases not matched to a gene: 2. This CDR3 has 15 amino acids. Per germline, CDR1 SGHRS and CDR2 YFSETQ. Full variable domain (rest looked up from reference TRBV5-1 and TRBJ1-6): KAGVTQTPRYLIKTRGQQVTLSCSPISGHRSVSWYQQTPGQGLQFLFEYFSETQRNKGNFPGRFSGRQFSNSRSEMNVSTLELGDSALYLCASSLKGQGNSPLHFGNGTRLTVT.

The chain joins TRBV14 to TRBJ1-6, with D possibly TRBD1 on 5 matching bases. V was shortened by 3 bases and J by 3 bases, with 15 bases between the two germline ends. Per the germline V gene, CDR1 is SGHDN and CDR2 is FVKESK. CDR3 length: 17 residues. Here the CDR3 DNA reads TGTGCCAGCAGCCACGGACAAACGGGCCGCTATAATTCACCCCTCCACTTT. It translates to CASSHGQTGRYNSPLHF.

The chain employs TRBV5-4 and TRBJ1-2; 7 bases match TRBD1. This CDR3 is built from 13 residues. V lost 1 base to trimming and J lost 5 bases; unmatched junction nucleotides: 2. Germline lookup yields CDR1 SGHNT and CDR2 YYREEE (reference sequence). In DNA, the CDR3 is TGTGCCAGCAGCTTGCCGGGACAGTATGGCTACACCTTC. Translation: CASSLPGQYGYTF.

The chain links TRBV30 to TRBJ1-2; 7 positions match TRBD1. Germline V CDR1 and CDR2: GTSNPN, SVGIG (reference sequence). The CDR3 is made up of 13 amino acids. The J segment lost 7 bases and the V segment lost 3 bases, leaving 8 bases of the junction unmatched. The CDR3: CAWRGGGGSGYTF. The CDR3, as DNA: TGTGCCTGGAGGGGGGGAGGGGGCTCTGGCTACACCTTC.

The rearrangement links TRBV2 to TRBJ1-6; TRBD1 might be the D (5 bases). CDR1 and CDR2 from the germline V gene are SNHLY and FYNNEI. With 4 bases removed from V and 5 bases from J, the gap between germline ends came to 6 bases. CDR3 size: 13 residues. CDR3 sequence: CASSGRDNSPLHF. CDR3 nucleotide sequence: TGTGCCAGCAGTGGCAGGGATAATTCACCCCTCCACTTT.

This chain uses TRBV7-6 with TRBJ2-7, with TRBD1 matching over 12 bases. Per the germline V gene, CDR1 is SGHVS and CDR2 is FNYEAQ. CDR3 length: 15 amino acids. Trimming removed 6 bases from V and 2 bases from J; junction bases left unmatched: 5. CDR3 loop: CASRAGTGGPYEQYF. In DNA, the CDR3 is TGTGCCAGCAGGGCCGGGACAGGGGGCCCCTACGAGCAGTACTTC.

This chain uses TRBV6-1 with TRBJ2-2; D not resolved. Trimming took 2 bases from V and 2 from J, leaving 12 bases between them. Per germline, CDR1 MNHNS and CDR2 SASEGT. CDR3 length: 16 amino acids. CDR3 sequence reads: CASSEIRQPNTGELFF. The DNA for the CDR3 is TGTGCCAGCAGTGAAATACGGCAGCCAAACACCGGGGAGCTGTTTTTT.

The count of this clone is one. This chain connects TRBV6-1 to TRBJ2-1; 9 nucleotides match TRBD1. Trimming took 4 bases from V and 6 from J; bases not matched to a gene: 7. The CDR3 is 15 amino acids. Germline V gives CDR1 MNHNS, CDR2 SASEGT. CDR3 DNA sequence: TGTGCCAGCAGTGGGGGACAGGGTCACATCAATGAGCAGTTCTTC. Its protein is CASSGGQGHINEQFF.

The chain employs TRBV7-9 and TRBJ1-2; D not resolved. The V and J ends lost 2 bases and 2 bases respectively, with 6 bases between them. The CDR3 is made up of 13 amino acids. CDR1 SEHNR and CDR2 FQNEAQ come from the germline V gene (reference sequence). Here the CDR3 DNA reads TGTGCCAGCAGCTTAACCGAAAACTATGGCTACACCTTC. The encoded protein is CASSLTENYGYTF.

The gene calls are TRBV11-2 and TRBJ2-7; a possible D gene is TRBD2 (5 bases). The V and J ends lost 4 bases and 4 bases respectively, with 11 bases between them. Germline lookup yields CDR1 SGHAT and CDR2 FQNNGV. The CDR3 extends over 13 amino acids. The CDR3 DNA is TGTGCCAGCAGCTCTAGCCGGGTGTACGAGCAGTACTTC. It encodes CASSSSRVYEQYF. The whole variable domain, remainder taken from reference TRBV11-2 and TRBJ2-7, is EAGVAQSPRYKIIEKRQSVAFWCNPISGHATLYWYQQILGQGPKLLIQFQNNGVVDDSQLPKDRFSAERLKGVDSTLKIQPAKLEDSAVYLCASSSSRVYEQYFGPGTRLTVT.

In this sample, this clone turned up a few times. V usage is TRBV6-5 and J usage is TRBJ1-1, with a weak D call TRBD1 (5 bases). V lost 2 bases and J lost 6, with 10 bases in between. The CDR3 totals 13 residues. CDR1 is MNHEY, CDR2 SVGAGI, per germline. DNA for the CDR3: TGTGCCAGCAGTTACACCCAGGGCGCTGAAGCTTTCTTT. Amino acid sequence: CASSYTQGAEAFF.